These T cell receptor beta chains were read from a single sample in a study of blood T cell repertoires in COVID-19. TCRdb's copy holds only in-frame clones and misses some; the assay was immunoSEQ multiplex PCR. Of roughly 54,000 clones detected, roughly 82% appear once; the ten largest clones hold approximately 2%. The sequenced material came from peripheral blood. Source of these receptors: a woman aged 55-69 years with acute or convalescent COVID-19. The CDR3 runs from the conserved cysteine through the conserved F or W. The D gene is left open where the match is weak. Not all rows give a size; the values are once, few, many and, for expanded clones, a class.

TRBV24-1	NA	NA	15	TRBJ1-5	CATSASGRGMQPQHF	TGTGCCACCAGTGCATCCGGACGGGGAATGCAGCCCCAGCATTTT
TRBV30	NA	NA	14	TRBJ1-6	CAWTFGGYNSPLHF	TGTGCCTGGACGTTTGGCGGGTATAATTCACCCCTCCACTTT
TRBV13	TRBD1	NA	17	TRBJ2-2	CASSKKQGGLNTGELFF	TGTGCCAGCAGCAAGAAACAGGGGGGTTTAAACACCGGGGAGCTGTTTTTT
TRBV18	TRBD1	NA	15	TRBJ1-1	CASSPQETGRTEAFF	TGTGCCAGCTCACCACAGGAGACAGGGAGGACCGAAGCTTTCTTT
TRBV6-5	TRBD1	once	13	TRBJ1-2	CASRQQGAQGYTF	TGTGCCAGCAGGCAACAGGGGGCTCAAGGCTACACCTTC
TRBV5-1	TRBD2	NA	14	TRBJ2-2	CASSLAGVTGELFF	TGCGCCAGCAGCCTAGCGGGAGTAACCGGGGAGCTGTTTTTT
TRBV2	TRBD1	NA	14	TRBJ1-1	CASSDQGAGTEAFF	TGTGCCAGCAGTGATCAGGGGGCCGGCACTGAAGCTTTCTTT
TRBV11-2	TRBD2	NA	15	TRBJ2-5	CASSLPSGNQETQYF	TGTGCCAGCAGCCTCCCTAGCGGGAACCAAGAGACCCAGTACTTC
TRBV28	TRBD1	NA	15	TRBJ1-5	CASSPPDRPNQPQHF	TGTGCCAGCAGTCCACCGGACAGGCCGAATCAGCCCCAGCATTTT
TRBV27	NA	NA	14	TRBJ2-7	CASNPSGFSYEQYF	TGTGCCAGCAACCCATCCGGTTTCTCCTACGAGCAGTACTTC
TRBV27	TRBD2	NA	17	TRBJ2-5	CATRLAGGQVRRETQYF	TGTGCCACCAGACTAGCGGGGGGGCAGGTTCGAAGAGAGACCCAGTACTTC
TRBV21-1	NA	NA	14	TRBJ1-1	CASSTNRACTEAFF	TGTGCCAGCAGCACAAACAGGGCTTGCACTGAAGCTTTCTTT
TRBV7-9	NA	NA	14	TRBJ2-2	CASRTTGKTGELFF	TGTGCCAGCAGAACCACAGGGAAAACCGGGGAGCTGTTTTTT
TRBV19	TRBD1	once	14	TRBJ2-5	CASSTRDRRETQYF	TGTGCCAGTAGTACCCGGGACAGGCGAGAGACCCAGTACTTC
TRBV27	TRBD1	NA	14	TRBJ1-1	CASSHRQGITEAFF	TGTGCCAGCTCCCACCGACAGGGGATCACTGAAGCTTTCTTT
TRBV6-5	TRBD2	NA	14	TRBJ2-7	CASRLAGALDEQYF	TGTGCCAGCAGACTAGCGGGAGCATTAGACGAGCAGTACTTC
TRBV7-3	NA	NA	15	TRBJ2-6	CASSPTGTGANVLTF	TGTGCCAGCAGCCCCACAGGGACCGGGGCCAACGTCCTGACTTTC